The clone carrying this T cell receptor beta chain was detected only a few times. What it binds is unknown. Trimming removed 7 bases from V and 4 bases from J; junction bases left unmatched: 8. CDR3 size: 14 residues. Looked up from germline, CDR1 is SGHAT and CDR2 is FQNNGV. This sample is part of a study of immune evolution from preneoplasia to lung adenocarcinoma. General study points: Top clone share appeared to fall from AAH through AIS, MIA, adenocarcinoma. Later-stage lesions seemingly showed higher T cell density and diversity than normal lung.

Patient tissue came from resections in Japan or China, 2014–2017. Two lung cancer pathologists independently confirmed each histologic diagnosis. Sequenced by immunoSEQ multiplex PCR; TCRdb stores in-frame clones only, minus some. The repertoire consists of 4,500 to 7,000 clones, with around two thirds occurring once and the leading ten covering 20% to 25%. The sample taken for sequencing was FFPE adjacent normal lung tissue. The chain employs TRBV11-2 and TRBJ2-7; 9 nucleotides match TRBD2. This clonotype was sampled from an older person with lung adenocarcinoma. Here the CDR3 reads CASTLRGGRYEQYF. CDR3 DNA sequence: TGTGCCAGCACCCTGCGGGGGGGCCGATACGAGCAGTACTTC. Full variable domain (missing parts from reference TRBV11-2 and TRBJ2-7): EAGVAQSPRYKIIEKRQSVAFWCNPISGHATLYWYQQILGQGPKLLIQFQNNGVVDDSQLPKDRFSAERLKGVDSTLKIQPAKLEDSAVYLCASTLRGGRYEQYFGPGTRLTVT.